Presented here are 10 T cell receptor beta chains from one specimen sequenced in a study of tumor-infiltrating lymphocytes in primary liver carcinoma. The study co-extracted DNA and RNA from 20-30 mg of unsorted bulk tissue. With a constant-region primer, TCR beta cDNA was made from 500 ng of total RNA. A slightly modified ARM-PCR protocol with three nested multiplex PCR rounds produced these TCR beta libraries. TRBV1-TRBV30 forward primers and a C-beta reverse primer were used in the first two PCR rounds, which each ran for around 10 cycles. TCRdb re-called the multiplex PCR reads with MiXCR, one entry per CDR3 protein. The sample lists tens of thousands of distinct CDR3 sequences; roughly 80% were seen once. Sequences were obtained from tumor-adjacent normal liver tissue. The origin of the receptors is a woman aged 30 to 39 with primary liver carcinoma and hepatitis B virus infection.

This clonotype was found once. This is likely a read error, given that the CDR3 carries no conserved phenylalanine or tryptophan at its end. The V and J genes are TRBV11-2 and TRBJ1-1; TRBD1 agrees at 12 bases. J gave up 2 bases and V 5 bases, and 18 bases lay outside the gene matches. Germline V gives CDR1 SGHAT, CDR2 FQNNGV. The CDR3 runs to 20 residues. The CDR3 DNA reads as TGTGCCAGCAGCGCTCGGGACAGGGGGCGCAAGAGGTGGAGTAACACTGAAGCTTTCACT. Translation gives CASSARDRGRKRWSNTEAFT.

The V call is TRBV6-6, the J call TRBJ2-7; 9 bases agree with TRBD2. The CDR3 contains 18 residues. Unmatched junction bases numbered 14, after V lost 0 bases and J lost 5 bases. The germline V gene encodes CDR1 MNHNY and CDR2 SVGAGI (reference sequence). This chain's CDR3 is CASSYSAIAGVTDNEQYF. The CDR3 nucleotides are TGTGCCAGCAGTTACTCTGCCATAGCGGGAGTTACTGACAACGAGCAGTACTTC.

Turning to this clonotype: The junction shows a germline mismatch at one end, possibly a read error. This chain connects TRBV11-2 to TRBJ2-5; D possibly matches TRBD1 or TRBD2 (5 bases each). Germline lookup yields CDR1 SGHAT and CDR2 FQNNGV. The CDR3 is 15 amino acids. CDR3 bases: TGTGCCAGCAGCTTAGGGGACCGGGATCTAGAGATCCAGTATTTC. It specifies CASSLGDRDLEIQYF.

In this sample, this clonotype turned up once. A junction end diverges from the germline sequence, so it may reflect a read error. The chain joins TRBV30 to TRBJ2-1; 7 positions match TRBD1. Germline lookup yields CDR1 GTSNPN and CDR2 SVGIG (reference sequence). This CDR3 spans 16 amino acids. The CDR3 sequence is CVWSMRTGVSYNEQFF. The CDR3 region has the DNA TGTGTCTGGAGTATGAGAACAGGGGTCTCCTACAATGAGCAGTTCTTC.

To note about this clonotype: The conserved final phenylalanine or tryptophan is absent from the CDR3, which likely points to a read error. The V and J genes are TRBV28 and TRBJ1-6; 7 bases agree with TRBD1. The CDR3 covers 17 residues. Looked up from germline, CDR1 is MDHEN and CDR2 is SYDVKM. V lost 7 bases and J lost 0; bases outside the gene matches: 9. The CDR3 reads CASTPVRTGSYNSPLHC. The DNA for the CDR3 is TGTGCCAGCACTCCCGTTCGGACAGGCTCCTATAATTCACCCCTCCACTGT.

This clonotype was recorded at least ten times. The chain combines TRBV10-2 with TRBJ1-1; the match to TRBD1 covers 10 bases. V lost 2 bases and J lost 6; bases outside the gene matches: 9. CDR1 is WSHSY, CDR2 SAAADI, per germline. The CDR3 sequence is 16 residues long. CDR3 residues: CASSERDRGDFAEAFF. The DNA for the CDR3 is TGCGCCAGCAGTGAGCGGGACAGGGGAGATTTTGCTGAAGCTTTCTTT.

In regard to this clonotype: Germline is not matched at one junction end, which may reflect a read error. This chain uses TRBV11-2 with TRBJ2-1; D perhaps matches TRBD2 (6 bases). Germline CDR1 SGHAT, CDR2 FQNNGV. The CDR3 extends over 18 amino acids. CDR3 region: CASGLRSGHSPSYNEQFF. In nucleotides, the CDR3 is TGCGCCAGCGGCTTACGTAGCGGCCACTCGCCCTCCTACAATGAGCAGTTCTTC.

This clonotype showed up just a few times. CDR3 protein: CASSLWGPSYEQYF. DNA of the CDR3: TGTGCCAGCAGCTTATGGGGTCCGTCCTACGAGCAGTACTTC. The chain uses TRBV11-2 and TRBJ2-7; D uncertain. Germline V gene data show CDR1 as SGHAT and CDR2 as FQNNGV. This CDR3 region has 14 residues. V lost 2 bases and J lost 1, with 9 bases in between.

This clonotype was counted between two and nine times. The V and J genes are TRBV11-1 and TRBJ2-7, with D unresolved. The CDR3 spans 13 residues. Germline V lookup: CDR1 SGHAT, CDR2 FQDESV (reference sequence). V was trimmed by 0 bases and J by 2 bases, leaving 5 bases between them. CDR3 DNA: TGTGCCAGCAGCTTAGCGACGGCCTACGAGCAGTACTTC. Translated: CASSLATAYEQYF.

Comments on this clonotype: The CDR3 does not close with the conserved phenylalanine or tryptophan, likely indicating a read error. The chain has TRBV12-3 or TRBV12-4 and TRBJ2-2; 8 bases match TRBD2. Unmatched junction bases numbered 18, after V lost 10 bases and J lost 8 bases. The CDR3 length is 16 residues. CDR3 loop: CATSPGGRTSTGELFS. The CDR3 coding sequence is TGTGCCACTTCACCCGGCGGGAGGACCAGCACTGGGGAGCTGTTTTCT.